This TCR beta chain was obtained from a study of T-cell reconstitution after alpha-beta-depleted transplantation in children. Unique molecular identifiers were used to barcode this TCRbeta library. TCRdb redid the calling of the PCR reads with MiXCR, one entry per CDR3 protein. The sample lists hundreds of thousands of distinct CDR3 sequences, 10% to 15% seen once, with 2% to 2.5% in the top ten. Study-wide results and caveats: A year post-transplant, T-cell counts and diversity derived mostly from newly produced T cells.

Germline V gives CDR1 SGHRS, CDR2 YFSETQ. V was clipped by 3 bases and J by 9 bases, with 13 bases between them. The CDR3 totals 13 residues. A word on this clonotype: Its antigen is as yet unknown.

The source is a male patient younger than 18 who had a stem cell transplant for acute myeloid leukemia, so the T cells may come from the graft donor. Sequenced material: PBMCs, mostly from graft donor cells, taken 360 days after TCRalphabeta/CD19-depleted stem cell transplant. This chain links TRBV5-1 with TRBJ2-1, with D tentatively TRBD1 (7 bases). The CDR3 region has the DNA TGCGCCAGCAGCTCGACCCAGGGGGGTGAGCAGTTCTTC. Its translation: CASSSTQGGEQFF.